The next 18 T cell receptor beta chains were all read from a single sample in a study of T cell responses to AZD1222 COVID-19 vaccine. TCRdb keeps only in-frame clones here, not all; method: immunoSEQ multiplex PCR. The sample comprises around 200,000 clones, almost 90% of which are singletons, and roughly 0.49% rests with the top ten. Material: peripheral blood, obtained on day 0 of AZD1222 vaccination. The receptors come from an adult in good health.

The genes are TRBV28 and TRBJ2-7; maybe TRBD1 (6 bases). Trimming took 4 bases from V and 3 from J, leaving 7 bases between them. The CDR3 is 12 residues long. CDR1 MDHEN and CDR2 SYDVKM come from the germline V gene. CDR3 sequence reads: CASSWGHYEQYF. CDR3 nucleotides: TGTGCCAGCAGTTGGGGGCACTACGAGCAGTACTTC.

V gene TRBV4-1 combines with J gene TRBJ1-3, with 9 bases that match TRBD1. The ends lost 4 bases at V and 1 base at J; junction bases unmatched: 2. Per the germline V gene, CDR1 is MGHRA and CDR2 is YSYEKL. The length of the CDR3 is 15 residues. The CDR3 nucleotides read TGCGCCAGCAGCCGGACAGGGGAGTCTGGAAACACCATATATTTT. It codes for CASSRTGESGNTIYF.

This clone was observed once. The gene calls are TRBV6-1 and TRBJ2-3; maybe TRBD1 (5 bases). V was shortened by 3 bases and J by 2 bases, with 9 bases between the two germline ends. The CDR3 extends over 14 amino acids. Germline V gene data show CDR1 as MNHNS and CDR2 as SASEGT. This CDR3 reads CASSERQPTDTQYF. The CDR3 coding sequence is TGTGCCAGCAGTGAGAGACAGCCCACAGATACGCAGTATTTT.

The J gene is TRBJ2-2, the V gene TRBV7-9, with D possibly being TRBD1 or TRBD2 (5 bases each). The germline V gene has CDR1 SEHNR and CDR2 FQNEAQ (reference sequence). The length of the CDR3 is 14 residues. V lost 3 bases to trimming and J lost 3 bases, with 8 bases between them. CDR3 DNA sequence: TGTGCCAGCAGCTTGGGGCGGGACACCGGGGAGCTGTTTTTT. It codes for CASSLGRDTGELFF.

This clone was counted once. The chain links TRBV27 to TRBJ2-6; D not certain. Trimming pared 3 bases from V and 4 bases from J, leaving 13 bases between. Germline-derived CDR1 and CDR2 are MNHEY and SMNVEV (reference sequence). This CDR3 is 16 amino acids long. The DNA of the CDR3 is TGTGCCAGCAGTTTTGGCTTGGGTGGGGGGGCCAACGTCCTGACTTTC. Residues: CASSFGLGGGANVLTF.

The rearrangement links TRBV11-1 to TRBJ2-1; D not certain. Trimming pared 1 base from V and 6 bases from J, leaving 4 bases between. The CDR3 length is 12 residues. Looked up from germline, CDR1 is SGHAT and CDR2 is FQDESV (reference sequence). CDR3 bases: TGTGCCAGCAGCTTAGGGCCCAATGAGCAGTTCTTC. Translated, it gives CASSLGPNEQFF. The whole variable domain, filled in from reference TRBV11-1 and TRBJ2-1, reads EAEVAQSPRYKITEKSQAVAFWCDPISGHATLYWYRQILGQGPELLVQFQDESVVDDSQLPKDRFSAERLKGVDSTLKIQPAELGDSAMYLCASSLGPNEQFFGPGTRLTVL.

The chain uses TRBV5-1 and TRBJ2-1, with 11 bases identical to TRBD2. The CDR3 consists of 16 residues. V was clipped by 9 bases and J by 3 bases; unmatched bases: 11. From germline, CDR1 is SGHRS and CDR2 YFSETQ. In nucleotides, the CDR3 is TGCGCCACCAGGCCTGGGGGGACTAGCGGCTACAATGAGCAGTTCTTC. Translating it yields CATRPGGTSGYNEQFF.

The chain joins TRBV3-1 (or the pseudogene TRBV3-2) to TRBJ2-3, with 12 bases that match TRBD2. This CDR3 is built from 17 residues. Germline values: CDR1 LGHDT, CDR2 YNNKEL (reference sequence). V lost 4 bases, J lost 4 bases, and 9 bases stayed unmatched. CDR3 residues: CASSLRTSGVVADTQYF. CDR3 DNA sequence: TGTGCCAGCAGCCTACGGACTAGCGGGGTAGTCGCAGATACGCAGTATTTT.

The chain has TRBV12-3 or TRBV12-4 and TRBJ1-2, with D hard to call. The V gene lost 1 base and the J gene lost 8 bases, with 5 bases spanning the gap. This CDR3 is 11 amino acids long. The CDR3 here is CASSLEGGYTF. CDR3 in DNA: TGTGCCAGCAGTTTAGAGGGAGGCTACACCTTC.

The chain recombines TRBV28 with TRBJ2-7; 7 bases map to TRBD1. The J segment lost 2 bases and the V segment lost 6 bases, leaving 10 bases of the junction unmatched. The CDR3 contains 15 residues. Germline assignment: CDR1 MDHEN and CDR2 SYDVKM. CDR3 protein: CASSPVTGTTYEQYF. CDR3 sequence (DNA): TGTGCCAGCAGCCCCGTGACAGGGACAACCTACGAGCAGTACTTC.

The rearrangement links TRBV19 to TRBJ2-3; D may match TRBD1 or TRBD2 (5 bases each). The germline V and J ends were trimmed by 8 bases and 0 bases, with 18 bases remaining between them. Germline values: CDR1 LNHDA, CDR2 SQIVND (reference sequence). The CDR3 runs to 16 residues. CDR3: CASCPGRQGSTDTQYF. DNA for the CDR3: TGTGCCAGTTGTCCGGGACGCCAAGGGAGCACAGATACGCAGTATTTT.

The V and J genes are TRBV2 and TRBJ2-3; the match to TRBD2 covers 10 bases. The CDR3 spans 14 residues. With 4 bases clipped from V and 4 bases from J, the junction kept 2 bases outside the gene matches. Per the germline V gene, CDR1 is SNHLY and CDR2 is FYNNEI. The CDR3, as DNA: TGTGCCAGCAGTGTAGCGGGAGGCTCAGATACGCAGTATTTT. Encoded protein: CASSVAGGSDTQYF.

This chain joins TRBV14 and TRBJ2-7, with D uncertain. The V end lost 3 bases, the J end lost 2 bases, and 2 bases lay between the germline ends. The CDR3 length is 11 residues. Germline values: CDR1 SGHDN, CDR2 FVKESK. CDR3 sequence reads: CASSQTYEQYF. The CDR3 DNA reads TGTGCCAGCAGCCAGACCTACGAGCAGTACTTC.

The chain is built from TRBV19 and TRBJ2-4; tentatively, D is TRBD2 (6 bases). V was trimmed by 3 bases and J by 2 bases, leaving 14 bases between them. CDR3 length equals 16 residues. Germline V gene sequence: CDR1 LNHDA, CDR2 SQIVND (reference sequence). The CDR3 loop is CASSMRDRSPKNIQYF. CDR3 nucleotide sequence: TGTGCCAGTAGTATGCGGGACCGCAGTCCCAAAAACATTCAGTACTTC.

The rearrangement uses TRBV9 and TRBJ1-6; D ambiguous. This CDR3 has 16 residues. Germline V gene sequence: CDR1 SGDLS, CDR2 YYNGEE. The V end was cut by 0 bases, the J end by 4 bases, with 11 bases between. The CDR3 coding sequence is TGTGCCAGCAGCGTAGATCGGTCAGATTATAATTCACCCCTCCACTTT. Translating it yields CASSVDRSDYNSPLHF.

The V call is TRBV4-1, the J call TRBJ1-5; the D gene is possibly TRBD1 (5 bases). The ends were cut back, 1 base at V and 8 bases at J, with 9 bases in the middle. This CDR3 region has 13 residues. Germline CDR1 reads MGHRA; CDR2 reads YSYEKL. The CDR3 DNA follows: TGCGCCAGCAGCCAAGGTCCCAGGGAGCCCCAGCATTTT. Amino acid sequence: CASSQGPREPQHF.

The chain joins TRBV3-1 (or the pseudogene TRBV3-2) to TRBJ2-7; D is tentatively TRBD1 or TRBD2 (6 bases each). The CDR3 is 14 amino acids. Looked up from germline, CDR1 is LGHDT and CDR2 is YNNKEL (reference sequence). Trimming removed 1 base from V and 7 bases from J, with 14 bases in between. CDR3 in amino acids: CASSQAVGAGEQYF. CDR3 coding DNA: TGTGCCAGCAGCCAAGCGGTGGGGGCGGGAGAGCAGTACTTC.

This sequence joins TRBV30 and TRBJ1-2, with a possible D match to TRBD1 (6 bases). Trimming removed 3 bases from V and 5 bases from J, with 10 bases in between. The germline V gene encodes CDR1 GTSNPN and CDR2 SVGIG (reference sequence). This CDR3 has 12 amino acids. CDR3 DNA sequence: TGTGCCTGGAGGAACACAGGGTATGGCTACACCTTC. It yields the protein CAWRNTGYGYTF.